This TCR beta chain is from a study of graft-versus-host responses after intestinal transplantation. The CDR3 consists of 12 residues. Germline V gene data show CDR1 as MNHEY and CDR2 as SVGAGI. Trimming stripped 2 bases from V and 5 bases from J, with 3 bases between. Generated by immunoSEQ multiplex PCR, the TCRdb table keeps only in-frame clones and is missing some. The sample yields 55,000 to 70,000 clones, around nine tenths seen once. Sequencing used PBMCs, obtained roughly 120 days after intestinal transplantation. The clonotype was recovered from a human patient who received an intestinal transplant, so some T cells may come from the graft donor. V is TRBV6-5 and J is TRBJ2-2; D unclear. The CDR3: CASSYRTGELFF. The CDR3 coding sequence is TGTGCCAGCAGTTACCGGACCGGGGAGCTGTTTTTT.